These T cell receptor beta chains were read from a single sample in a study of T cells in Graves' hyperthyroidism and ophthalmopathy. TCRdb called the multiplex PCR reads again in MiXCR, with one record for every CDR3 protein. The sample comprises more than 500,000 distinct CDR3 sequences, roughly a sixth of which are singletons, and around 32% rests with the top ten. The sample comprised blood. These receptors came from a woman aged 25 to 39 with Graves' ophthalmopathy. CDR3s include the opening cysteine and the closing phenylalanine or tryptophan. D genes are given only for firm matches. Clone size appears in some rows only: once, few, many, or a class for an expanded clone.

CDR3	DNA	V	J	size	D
CASSPLRASVTDTQYF	TGTGCCAGCAGCCCCCTGCGGGCGTCTGTCACAGATACGCAGTATTTT	TRBV28	TRBJ2-3	many	NA
CASSGLKGWYTDTQYF	TGTGCCAGCAGCGGACTAAAGGGGTGGTACACAGATACGCAGTATTTT	TRBV9	TRBJ2-3	NA	NA
CASSLPTGGTTQYF	TGTGCCAGCAGTTTACCTACCGGCGGGACAACGCAGTATTTT	TRBV12-3/TRBV12-4	TRBJ2-3	many	NA
CASSSVYGRPEAFF	TGCGCCAGCTCATCGGTATATGGCAGGCCTGAAGCTTTCTTT	TRBV5-1	TRBJ1-1	NA	NA
CASSPLATSWTGELFF	TGCGCCAGCAGCCCACTTGCGACTAGCTGGACCGGGGAGCTGTTTTTT	TRBV5-1	TRBJ2-2	NA	TRBD2
CSARVGLAVNTGELFF	TGCAGTGCTAGAGTAGGACTAGCGGTTAACACCGGGGAGCTGTTTTTT	TRBV20-1	TRBJ2-2	many	TRBD2
CSVAVRNNYGYTF	TGCAGCGTTGCGGTACGGAATAACTATGGCTACACCTTC	TRBV29-1	TRBJ1-2	once	NA
CASSQDPIGDGYTF	TGTGCCAGCAGCCAAGACCCGATCGGAGATGGCTACACCTTC	TRBV3-1	TRBJ1-2	many	NA
CASSYGGGTYEKLFF	TGTGCCAGCAGTTACGGCGGGGGGACTTATGAAAAACTGTTTTTT	TRBV6-9	TRBJ1-4	NA	NA
CASGTGDEIYGYTF	TGTGCCAGCGGCACAGGGGATGAGATCTATGGCTACACCTTC	TRBV9	TRBJ1-2	NA	TRBD1
CSTRYRAWDTEAFF	TGCAGTACTAGATACAGGGCTTGGGACACTGAAGCTTTCTTT	TRBV20-1	TRBJ1-1	NA	NA
CASSPGAIYYEQYF	TGTGCCAGTAGTCCCGGGGCGATTTACTACGAGCAGTACTTC	TRBV19	TRBJ2-7	NA	NA
CASSFTGADWYQYF	TGTGCCAGCAGCTTCACAGGGGCGGATTGGTATCAGTACTTC	TRBV7-2	TRBJ2-5	NA	TRBD1
CASSPFPTGGAGANVLTF	TGTGCCAGCTCACCCTTCCCTACAGGGGGCGCTGGGGCCAACGTCCTGACTTTC	TRBV18	TRBJ2-6	NA	TRBD1
CATSPAGEGETQYF	TGTGCCACCTCCCCGGCGGGGGAGGGGGAGACCCAGTACTTC	TRBV15	TRBJ2-5	few	TRBD2
CAWSVGGDGYTF	TGTGCCTGGAGTGTGGGGGGAGACGGCTACACCTTC	TRBV30	TRBJ1-2	many	NA
CSARVIWGQGFGNEQFF	TGCAGTGCTAGAGTTATTTGGGGACAGGGCTTCGGAAATGAGCAGTTCTTC	TRBV20-1	TRBJ2-1	many	TRBD1
CASSFGDKTYEQYF	TGTGCCAGCAGTTTCGGGGACAAGACCTACGAGCAGTACTTC	TRBV28	TRBJ2-7	NA	NA
CASSAGTDASPLHF	TGTGCCAGCAGTGCCGGGACAGATGCATCACCCCTCCACTTT	TRBV12-3/TRBV12-4	TRBJ1-6	few	TRBD1
CASSSGLAATYNEQFF	TGTGCCAGCAGCTCCGGACTAGCGGCAACCTACAATGAGCAGTTCTTC	TRBV11-3	TRBJ2-1	NA	TRBD2
CSAKGGGGNTEAFF	TGCAGTGCTAAGGGCGGGGGGGGGAACACTGAAGCTTTCTTT	TRBV20-1	TRBJ1-1	NA	NA
CASSRGQGGINTGELFF	TGTGCCAGCAGCCGAGGACAGGGGGGTATTAACACCGGGGAGCTGTTTTTT	TRBV6-2/TRBV6-3	TRBJ2-2	few	TRBD1